Listed here is a single T cell receptor (beta chain). The antigen remains undetermined. Produced via immunoSEQ multiplex PCR; TCRdb's table is partial and in-frame only. Of about 59,000 clones detected, roughly 85% appear once; the ten largest clones hold about 1.5%. The data belong to a study of CD4 T cells in relation to SARS-CoV-2 and coronaviruses. General study findings and limits: SARS-CoV-2-driven expansion was significantly weaker in crossreactive than monoreactive clones. The assay detects memory recall responses, not culture-primed primary responses. No donor gave both pre-pandemic and post-infection samples.

The unexposed donors gave CD4+ T cells in about 2011-2018, prior to COVID-19. There are 11 residues in the CDR3. The V end was cut by 9 bases, the J end by 2 bases, with 8 bases between. This chain uses TRBV12-3 or TRBV12-4 with TRBJ2-7; tentative D call: TRBD2 (6 bases). The specimen was memory CD4+ T cells from PBMCs. This clonotype originated in a human donor in good health. The CDR3 sequence: CASGRPYEQYF. Here the CDR3 DNA reads TGTGCCAGTGGGAGGCCCTACGAGCAGTACTTC.